A single sample gave rise to the 31 T cell receptor beta chains below, sequenced in a study of blood T cell repertoires in COVID-19. Clones were read by immunoSEQ multiplex PCR, and TCRdb kept only the in-frame ones, dropping some. The top ten hold roughly 8% of the sample, which has about 150,000 clones, under 90% seen once. Sequencing was performed on PBMCs or T cells enriched from blood (not recorded which). These receptors were obtained from a woman between 45 and 65 years old who had recovered from COVID-19.

The V gene is TRBV18, the J gene TRBJ2-7; 11 bases agree with TRBD1. With 3 bases clipped from V and 10 bases from J, the junction kept 8 bases outside the gene matches. The CDR3 spans 14 residues. CDR1 is KGHSH and CDR2 is LQKENI in the germline V gene. The CDR3 bases are TGTGCCAGCTCACCCGGGACAGGGGGACAAAGTCAGTACTTC. It yields the protein CASSPGTGGQSQYF.

This clone appeared a few times. The rearrangement joins TRBV4-3 to TRBJ2-7; D remains unclear. The CDR3 extends over 14 amino acids. Per germline, CDR1 LGHNA and CDR2 YSLEER. V lost 0 bases and J lost 4, with 10 bases in between. The chain's CDR3 is CASSQDGRGYEQYF. The CDR3 DNA follows: TGCGCCAGCAGCCAAGATGGCCGAGGATACGAGCAGTACTTC.

The V and J genes are TRBV4-3 and TRBJ2-1; 8 nucleotides agree with TRBD2. CDR3 length: 14 residues. Trimming removed 2 bases from V and 9 bases from J; junction bases left unmatched: 6. From germline, CDR1 is LGHNA and CDR2 YSLEER. CDR3 sequence: CASSQPGGFGEQFF. The CDR3 DNA follows: TGCGCCAGCAGCCAACCGGGGGGGTTCGGTGAGCAGTTCTTC.

This rearrangement joins TRBV11-2 to TRBJ1-1; no definite D call. Per germline, CDR1 SGHAT and CDR2 FQNNGV. CDR3 length: 13 amino acids. Trimming removed 0 bases from V and 7 bases from J, with 9 bases in between. The CDR3 nucleotides are TGTGCCAGCAGCTTAGACAGGCTGAGTGAAGCTTTCTTT. This sequence encodes CASSLDRLSEAFF.

This clone was seen once. The chain carries TRBV3-1 (or the pseudogene TRBV3-2) and TRBJ1-5; 7 bases are a match to TRBD1. The V segment lost 1 base and the J segment 9 bases; nucleotides outside the gene matches: 6. In germline, CDR1 is LGHDT, CDR2 YNNKEL (reference sequence). This CDR3 is 14 amino acids long. The CDR3 sequence is CASSQGQGVGPQHF. The CDR3 DNA reads TGTGCCAGCAGCCAAGGGCAGGGGGTTGGGCCCCAGCATTTT.

The rearrangement joins TRBV28 to TRBJ1-2; possibly TRBD1 for D (6 bases). Trimming took off 7 bases at V and 2 bases at J, with 17 bases between the two ends. Germline CDR1 is MDHEN and CDR2 is SYDVKM. The CDR3 sequence is 15 residues long. The CDR3 protein is CASIPGGTYNYGYTF. CDR3 nucleotides: TGTGCCAGCATACCGGGAGGGACATACAACTATGGCTACACCTTC.

The chain recombines TRBV5-1 with TRBJ1-1, with 10 bases lining up with TRBD1. Germline-derived CDR1 and CDR2 are SGHRS and YFSETQ. The V and J ends lost 2 bases and 6 bases, in that order; junction bases with no gene match: 7. This CDR3 comprises 15 residues. The DNA of the CDR3 is TGCGCCAGCAGCTTTGGGGGACAGGGGAGGGCTGAAGCTTTCTTT. Translation gives CASSFGGQGRAEAFF.

This sequence joins TRBV3-1 (or the pseudogene TRBV3-2) and TRBJ2-7, with D tentatively TRBD1 (6 bases). Germline CDR1 reads LGHDT; CDR2 reads YNNKEL (reference sequence). The CDR3 is 13 amino acids. The germline V and J ends were trimmed by 9 bases and 2 bases, with 14 bases remaining between them. The CDR3 loop reads CASRRGGAYEQYF. In DNA, the CDR3 is TGTGCCAGTCGAAGAGGGGGTGCCTACGAGCAGTACTTC.

The chain links TRBV7-2 to TRBJ2-3; 13 bases fit TRBD2. The germline V gene encodes CDR1 SGHTA and CDR2 FQGNSA. The CDR3 loop spans 16 amino acids. The V segment lost 5 bases and the J segment 0 bases; nucleotides outside the gene matches: 2. CDR3 protein: CASSRGLAGSTDTQYF. In nucleotides, the CDR3 is TGTGCCAGCAGCCGGGGACTAGCGGGGAGCACAGATACGCAGTATTTT.

Comments on this clone: Germline is not matched at one junction end, which may reflect a read error. The chain uses TRBV28 and TRBJ1-3; D is possibly TRBD1 (5 bases). In germline, CDR1 is MDHEN, CDR2 SYDVKM. The CDR3 is made up of 12 amino acids. This chain's CDR3 is CASSFYSGNIEF. CDR3 DNA sequence: TGTGCCAGCAGTTTTTATTCAGGGAACATCGAATTT.

The chain employs TRBV7-2 and TRBJ1-2; TRBD1 matches 11 bases. The CDR3 is made up of 15 amino acids. CDR1 and CDR2 from the germline V gene are SGHTA and FQGNSA. V shed 3 bases, J shed 5 bases, and the junction held 5 bases outside the gene matches. CDR3 sequence reads: CASSFTGTGGYGYTF. The CDR3 region has the DNA TGTGCCAGCAGCTTTACCGGGACAGGGGGTTATGGCTACACCTTC.

The chain carries TRBV18 and TRBJ1-3, with D maybe TRBD1 (5 bases). The germline gives CDR1 KGHSH, CDR2 LQKENI. The CDR3 extends over 16 amino acids. Trimming left V 3 bases short and J 0 bases short, with 12 bases between. The CDR3 DNA follows: TGTGCCAGCTCACCCGGACAAGCGAGCTCTGGAAACACCATATATTTT. Protein product: CASSPGQASSGNTIYF.

This clone was picked up many times. This chain connects TRBV19 to TRBJ1-6, with D unclear. CDR3 length: 12 residues. The V end was cut by 5 bases, the J end by 10 bases, with 9 bases between. Per the germline V gene, CDR1 is LNHDA and CDR2 is SQIVND (reference sequence). CDR3 sequence reads: CASSAGLSPLHF. The CDR3 nucleotides are TGTGCCAGTAGTGCGGGTCTCTCACCCCTCCACTTT.

The V gene is TRBV7-8, the J gene TRBJ1-6; D may be TRBD1 (6 bases). CDR1 SGHVS and CDR2 FQNEAQ come from the germline V gene. There are 17 residues in the CDR3. The germline V and J ends were trimmed by 5 bases and 3 bases, with 17 bases remaining between them. The CDR3 loop is CASSRTRGGVYNSPLHF. CDR3 nucleotides: TGTGCCAGCAGCCGAACCAGGGGAGGGGTCTATAATTCACCCCTCCACTTT.

This clone was detected once. The chain carries TRBV4-1 and TRBJ2-3, with a tentative D call TRBD2 (5 bases). V was shortened by 3 bases and J by 2 bases, with 24 bases between the two germline ends. The V gene's germline CDR1 is MGHRA and CDR2 YSYEKL. The CDR3 sequence is 19 residues long. CDR3: CASSQRTSGSPWITDTQYF. The CDR3 DNA is TGCGCCAGCAGCCAGCGAACGTCGGGGTCGCCCTGGATCACAGATACGCAGTATTTT.

In this sample, this clone turned up a few times. This chain connects TRBV3-1 (or the pseudogene TRBV3-2) to TRBJ2-5; possible D gene TRBD1, 5 bases. V dropped 6 bases and J dropped 0 bases, with 11 bases sitting between them. Per germline, CDR1 LGHDT and CDR2 YNNKEL (reference sequence). CDR3 length: 14 residues. CDR3 in DNA: TGTGCCAGCAGAAAAGGGGCGTACCAAGAGACCCAGTACTTC. This sequence encodes CASRKGAYQETQYF.

The rearrangement joins TRBV5-1 to TRBJ2-3; D is possibly TRBD2 (6 bases). Between the trimmed V and J ends, which lost 4 bases and 2 bases, there was a span of 8 bases. This CDR3 is built from 13 residues. Per germline, CDR1 SGHRS and CDR2 YFSETQ. Here the CDR3 reads CASSLDYTDTQYF. CDR3 nucleotides: TGCGCCAGCAGCCTGGACTACACAGATACGCAGTATTTT.

CDR3 in amino acids: CASSPYRNEKLFF. CDR3 nucleotides: TGTGCCAGCAGCCCGTACAGGAATGAAAAACTGTTTTTT. This chain links TRBV5-4 with TRBJ1-4; possibly TRBD1 for D (5 bases). CDR1 is SGHNT and CDR2 is YYREEE in the germline V gene (reference sequence). V lost 4 bases, J lost 5 bases, and 9 bases lay in between. The length of the CDR3 is 13 residues.

The rearrangement joins TRBV7-6 to TRBJ2-1; D uncertain. CDR3 length equals 15 residues. Germline V gene sequence: CDR1 SGHVS, CDR2 FNYEAQ. The V and J ends lost 5 bases and 5 bases respectively, with 16 bases between them. The CDR3 sequence: CASSPTLPPDNEQFF. The CDR3 DNA follows: TGTGCCAGCAGCCCAACTCTGCCCCCTGACAATGAGCAGTTCTTC.

The chain links TRBV7-9 to TRBJ1-2; no reliable D call. Trimming cost V 11 bases and J 2 bases, with 9 bases left between them. In germline, CDR1 is SEHNR, CDR2 FQNEAQ (reference sequence). The length of the CDR3 is 11 residues. The CDR3 DNA is TGTGCCCTGACACGCAACTATGGCTACACCTTC. Encoded protein: CALTRNYGYTF.

J is TRBJ2-7 and V is TRBV9; 7 bases align to TRBD1. CDR1 is SGDLS, CDR2 YYNGEE, per germline. The J segment lost 4 bases and the V segment lost 4 bases, leaving 11 bases of the junction unmatched. The CDR3 is 15 residues long. As DNA, the CDR3 is TGTGCCAGCAGCCCGACGCGACAGGGCGTTTACGAGCAGTACTTC. It encodes CASSPTRQGVYEQYF.

The chain combines TRBV9 with TRBJ2-2, with 15 bases that match TRBD2. The germline V gene has CDR1 SGDLS and CDR2 YYNGEE. The CDR3 consists of 18 residues. V dropped 3 bases and J dropped 6; count of bases not matched to a gene: 9. CDR3 in DNA: TGTGCCAGCAGCGCGGGACTAGCGGGAGGCCGCACTCCCGGGGAGCTGTTTTTT. This translates into CASSAGLAGGRTPGELFF.

This sequence joins TRBV11-2 and TRBJ2-7; 7 bases align to TRBD1. Germline lookup yields CDR1 SGHAT and CDR2 FQNNGV. Trimming removed 1 base from V and 9 bases from J; junction bases left unmatched: 3. The length of the CDR3 is 12 residues. CDR3 region: CASSLGTGRQYF. In nucleotides, the CDR3 is TGTGCCAGCAGCTTAGGGACAGGAAGGCAGTACTTC.

The chain links TRBV6-1 to TRBJ1-5, with D unclear. V gave up 1 base and J gave up 0 bases, with 4 bases separating them. This CDR3 has 14 amino acids. From germline, CDR1 is MNHNS and CDR2 SASEGT. The CDR3 spells CASSEGSSNQPQHF. Here the CDR3 DNA reads TGTGCCAGCAGTGAAGGCAGTAGCAATCAGCCCCAGCATTTT.

This clone was detected only once. The chain couples TRBV7-2 to TRBJ1-1; 8 nucleotides agree with TRBD1. The CDR3 extends over 12 amino acids. Germline assignment: CDR1 SGHTA and CDR2 FQGNSA. The V and J ends lost 4 bases and 9 bases, in that order; junction bases with no gene match: 4. The CDR3, as DNA: TGTGCCAGCAGCTCCCCAGGGGGCAAAGCTTTCTTT. Translating gives CASSSPGGKAFF.

The chain recombines TRBV28 with TRBJ2-7; D is possibly TRBD2 (6 bases). From germline, CDR1 is MDHEN and CDR2 SYDVKM. CDR3 length equals 15 residues. Trimming left V 6 bases short and J 0 bases short, with 15 bases between. In DNA form, the CDR3 reads TGTGCCAGCAGACTTGGAGGAGGGAGCTCCTACGAGCAGTACTTC. Its protein product is CASRLGGGSSYEQYF. Drawing the rest from reference TRBV28 and TRBJ2-7, the complete variable domain is DVKVTQSSRYLVKRTGEKVFLECVQDMDHENMFWYRQDPGLGLRLIYFSYDVKMKEKGDIPEGYSVSREKKERFSLILESASTNQTSMYLCASRLGGGSSYEQYFGPGTRLTVT.

The J gene is TRBJ2-7, the V gene TRBV21-1; the table's D call of TRBD1 was not tested on the DNA. TRBV21-1 is described as a pseudogene. This CDR3 is 13 amino acids long. CDR3 region: CASSKGQPYEQYF. In DNA, the CDR3 is TGTGCCAGCAGCAAGGGGCAGCCGTACGAGCAGTACTTC.

This rearrangement joins TRBV11-3 to TRBJ2-7; the match to TRBD1 covers 7 bases. The CDR3 runs to 13 residues. Trimming took 3 bases from V and 6 from J; bases not matched to a gene: 5. In germline, CDR1 is SGHNT, CDR2 YENEEA. The CDR3 DNA follows: TGTGCCAGCAGCTTGACAGGGAAGGGCGAGCAGTACTTC. Translation gives CASSLTGKGEQYF.

This chain connects TRBV7-2 to TRBJ1-4; D not certain. The V gene's germline CDR1 is SGHTA and CDR2 FQGNSA. With 0 bases removed from V and 7 bases from J, the gap between germline ends came to 12 bases. CDR3 length: 15 amino acids. CDR3 amino acids: CASSLAGGSTEKLFF. CDR3 DNA: TGTGCCAGCAGCTTAGCTGGTGGGAGCACTGAAAAACTGTTTTTT.

The gene calls are TRBV19 and TRBJ1-2; 8 bases agree with TRBD1. The V and J ends lost 6 bases and 2 bases, in that order; junction bases with no gene match: 14. CDR3 length: 17 residues. Per germline, CDR1 LNHDA and CDR2 SQIVND (reference sequence). The CDR3 reads CASSQRGAGGQNYGYTF. The CDR3 bases are TGTGCCAGTAGCCAAAGGGGGGCAGGGGGCCAAAACTATGGCTACACCTTC.

The chain carries TRBV3-1 (or the pseudogene TRBV3-2) and TRBJ1-5; D remains unclear. This CDR3 spans 15 amino acids. Germline values: CDR1 LGHDT, CDR2 YNNKEL (reference sequence). Between the trimmed V and J ends, which lost 0 bases and 5 bases, there was a span of 11 bases. This CDR3 is CASSQEGVGDQPQHF. The CDR3 DNA reads as TGTGCCAGCAGCCAAGAGGGTGTCGGGGATCAGCCCCAGCATTTT.